This TCR beta chain was identified in a study of T cells in Graves' hyperthyroidism and ophthalmopathy. V lost 2 bases to trimming and J lost 0 bases, with 8 bases between them. This CDR3 contains 14 residues. Germline assignment: CDR1 SGHDT and CDR2 YYEEEE. Amplified TCR beta CDR3 regions came from RNA transcripts. HTBI primers were employed in a first-round RT-PCR of the TCR CDR3. TCRdb re-analysed the multiplex PCR reads in MiXCR, keeping a single row per CDR3 protein. Here the sample spans some 300,000 distinct CDR3 sequences, approximately 14% being singletons. About this clonotype itself: Its antigen remains unknown. This may be a read error, as it is one base from a much larger clone. The conserved phenylalanine or tryptophan is not found at the CDR3 terminus, so this likely reflects a read error.

The study's findings and limits: A 13 V-J model separated ophthalmopathy from stable hyperthyroidism.

The chain carries TRBV5-6 and TRBJ1-2; no reliable D call. This TCR derives from a woman aged 35 to 49 with Graves' hyperthyroidism. The specimen sequenced was blood. Here the CDR3 reads CASSFKLTNYGYTL. CDR3 in DNA: TGTGCCAGCAGCTTCAAACTGACTAACTATGGCTACACCCTC.